The rows below give T cell receptor beta chains drawn from one sample of a study of vaccination effects on CD4 cells after COVID-19. Antigens for these TCRs are unknown. This table comes from immunoSEQ multiplex PCR, and its TCRdb copy is limited to in-frame clones, with some not included. The sample yields tens of thousands of clones, nearly 75% seen once. Material: CD4+ T cells from PBMCs cultured without peptide, obtained after COVID-19 vaccination. These receptors were taken from a human donor who had a prior SARS-CoV-2 infection. Both conserved end residues are part of each CDR3. The D gene is left open where the match is weak. Size is omitted from some rows. Given values are once, few, many or a class for expanded clones.

TRBV5-1,few,TRBD2,TRBJ2-1,CASSLATSASYNEQFF,TGCGCCAGCAGCTTGGCGACTAGCGCCTCCTACAATGAGCAGTTCTTC
TRBV6-6,once,NA,TRBJ1-2,CASSYVEDYANGYTF,TGTGCCAGCAGTTACGTCGAGGATTACGCTAATGGCTACACCTTC
TRBV5-6,NA,NA,TRBJ1-6,CASGDSSYNSPLHF,TGTGCCAGCGGAGACAGCTCTTATAATTCACCCCTCCACTTT
TRBV30,NA,NA,TRBJ1-2,CAWSDFGGGGYTF,TGTGCCTGGAGTGATTTCGGGGGGGGAGGCTACACCTTC
TRBV6-6,NA,TRBD2,TRBJ2-1,CASSPGTSGRWSYNEQFF,TGTGCCAGCAGTCCCGGGACTAGCGGGAGGTGGTCCTACAATGAGCAGTTCTTC
TRBV30,NA,NA,TRBJ1-2,CAWSNGRVYGYTF,TGTGCCTGGAGTAACGGACGAGTATATGGCTACACCTTC
TRBV19,few,NA,TRBJ1-2,CASTTGLAYGYTF,TGTGCCAGTACAACCGGGTTGGCTTATGGCTACACCTTC
TRBV4-2,few,NA,TRBJ2-1,CASSQASSTYNEQFF,TGTGCCAGCAGCCAAGCGTCTAGCACCTACAATGAGCAGTTCTTC
TRBV15,NA,NA,TRBJ2-3,CATSRVVLGVADTQYF,TGTGCCACCAGCAGAGTAGTCTTGGGGGTAGCGGATACGCAGTATTTT
TRBV18,NA,TRBD2,TRBJ2-7,CASSPRGALGSAGGQVYEQYF,TGTGCCAGCTCACCGAGGGGGGCGCTGGGCTCAGCGGGAGGCCAGGTCTACGAGCAGTACTTC
TRBV7-8,NA,NA,TRBJ1-1,CASRKGPDRDTEAFF,TGTGCCAGCAGAAAAGGTCCGGATAGGGACACTGAAGCTTTCTTT
TRBV2,few,TRBD1,TRBJ1-5,CASLRNLPGQGNQPQHF,TGTGCCAGCCTGAGAAACCTTCCGGGACAGGGCAATCAGCCCCAGCATTTT
TRBV29-1,NA,TRBD1,TRBJ1-2,CSVEEGTGGYGYTF,TGCAGCGTTGAAGAAGGGACAGGGGGTTATGGCTACACCTTC
TRBV19,NA,NA,TRBJ1-6,CASSTLAGGGYNSPLHF,TGTGCCAGTAGTACCCTCGCCGGAGGGGGTTATAATTCACCCCTCCACTTT
TRBV18,NA,NA,TRBJ1-3,CASSPSGTYSGNTIYF,TGTGCCAGCTCACCATCTGGGACATACTCTGGAAACACCATATATTTT
TRBV18,NA,NA,TRBJ2-4,CASSAQGRNIQYF,TGTGCCAGCTCAGCACAGGGAAGAAACATTCAGTACTTC
TRBV5-1,NA,NA,TRBJ2-3,CASIRDPGAGTDTQYF,TGCGCCAGCATCAGAGACCCGGGGGCGGGCACAGATACGCAGTATTTT
TRBV27,NA,NA,TRBJ2-3,CASSPPGSDRASTDTQYF,TGTGCCAGCAGTCCCCCGGGATCCGACAGAGCTAGCACAGATACGCAGTATTTT